This is a list of T cell receptor beta chains from one sample in a study of blood T cell repertoires in COVID-19. Method: immunoSEQ multiplex PCR; TCRdb's copy keeps in-frame clones and lacks some. The repertoire holds around 84,000 clones, with around four fifths as singletons. Sequenced: peripheral blood. The receptors derive from a man aged 60-69 years with COVID-19, enrolled during active disease. Each CDR3 is given with its conserved first and last residue. A D gene is named only where the DNA matches it firmly. Clone size is shown for a subset of rows, as once, few, many or a class of expanded clone.

abundance	v_gene	d_gene	j_gene	CDR3aa	CDR3nt
.	TRBV20-1	TRBD2	TRBJ2-1	CSASGLAGGSPFNEQFF	TGCAGTGCTAGTGGTCTAGCGGGAGGATCACCGTTTAATGAGCAGTTCTTC
.	TRBV7-7	.	TRBJ2-1	CASSAGTYNEQFF	TGTGCTAGCAGCGCCGGGACTTACAATGAGCAGTTCTTC
.	TRBV15	.	TRBJ2-7	CATSRDVGVAAFSYEQYF	TGTGCCACCAGCAGAGATGTGGGAGTAGCGGCCTTCTCCTACGAGCAGTACTTC
.	TRBV5-4	.	TRBJ1-2	CASSFTGFGYTF	TGTGCCAGCAGCTTCACAGGGTTTGGCTACACCTTC
once	TRBV12-3/TRBV12-4	.	TRBJ1-2	CASSLELYGYTF	TGTGCCAGCAGTTTAGAGCTCTATGGCTACACCTTC
.	TRBV11-3	.	TRBJ2-3	CASSLDEADTQYF	TGTGCCAGCAGCTTAGATGAGGCAGATACGCAGTATTTT
.	TRBV5-8	.	TRBJ2-3	CASSYGGTDTQYF	TGTGCCAGCAGTTACGGAGGCACAGATACGCAGTATTTT
.	TRBV7-2	TRBD2	TRBJ2-1	CASSFGTSGTGYNEQFF	TGTGCCAGCAGCTTCGGGACTAGCGGTACTGGTTACAATGAGCAGTTCTTC
.	TRBV27	.	TRBJ2-6	CASRTDRWTTSTSGANVLTF	TGTGCCAGCAGGACGGACAGGTGGACTACCTCTACGTCTGGGGCCAACGTCCTGACTTTC
few	TRBV7-9	TRBD2	TRBJ2-7	CASRKGLAEYEQYF	TGTGCCAGCAGGAAAGGACTAGCGGAATACGAGCAGTACTTC
.	TRBV3-1/TRBV3-2	TRBD2	TRBJ2-2	CASSQRWGGPAGELFF	TGTGCCAGCAGCCAACGATGGGGGGGTCCCGCCGGGGAGCTGTTTTTT
.	TRBV3-1/TRBV3-2	.	TRBJ2-1	CASSQWGLVVSYNEQFF	TGTGCCAGCAGCCAATGGGGCCTGGTTGTGAGCTACAATGAGCAGTTCTTC
.	TRBV2	TRBD2	TRBJ2-1	CASSAQAGGAYNEQFF	TGTGCCAGCAGTGCCCAGGCGGGGGGAGCCTACAATGAGCAGTTCTTC
.	TRBV12-3/TRBV12-4	.	TRBJ1-4	CASSLRQEKLFF	TGTGCCAGCAGTTTACGACAGGAAAAACTGTTTTTT
.	TRBV6-2/TRBV6-3	TRBD2	TRBJ2-1	CASSFLAGGYNEQFF	TGTGCCAGCAGTTTCCTAGCGGGAGGTTACAATGAGCAGTTCTTC
.	TRBV5-8	TRBD1	TRBJ2-2	CASSSGQVLNTGELFF	TGTGCCAGCAGCAGCGGACAGGTTTTAAACACCGGGGAGCTGTTTTTT
.	TRBV6-5	TRBD2	TRBJ2-7	CASSYGGSVSYEQYF	TGTGCCAGCAGTTACGGCGGGAGTGTCTCCTACGAGCAGTACTTC
.	TRBV19	TRBD1	TRBJ1-2	CASRSGQGNYGYTF	TGTGCCAGTAGGTCTGGACAGGGGAACTATGGCTACACCTTC
.	TRBV5-4	.	TRBJ2-5	CASSLRDTETQYF	TGTGCCAGCAGCTTGCGAGATACGGAGACCCAGTACTTC
.	TRBV12-3/TRBV12-4	.	TRBJ1-2	CASSLGQDYGYTF	TGTGCCAGCAGTTTAGGGCAGGACTATGGCTACACCTTC
once	TRBV5-1	TRBD2	TRBJ2-3	CASSSASGGDTQYF	TGCGCCAGCAGCTCCGCTAGCGGGGGTGATACGCAGTATTTT
.	TRBV9	.	TRBJ2-3	CASSVGRGLFGDTQYF	TGTGCCAGCAGCGTAGGGCGGGGGCTTTTTGGAGATACGCAGTATTTT
once	TRBV5-6	TRBD1	TRBJ2-5	CASSSNRGRRETQYF	TGTGCCAGCAGCAGTAACAGGGGGCGCAGGGAGACCCAGTACTTC
.	TRBV18	.	TRBJ1-2	CASSPFTGNYGYTF	TGTGCCAGCTCACCATTCACCGGGAACTATGGCTACACCTTC
few	TRBV5-4	.	TRBJ2-3	CASSSSMSRSTDTQYF	TGTGCCAGCAGCTCTAGTATGAGCCGAAGCACAGATACGCAGTATTTT
.	TRBV29-1	.	TRBJ1-1	CSVLNYLNTEAFF	TGCAGCGTTTTAAATTACTTGAACACTGAAGCTTTCTTT
.	TRBV5-6	TRBD2	TRBJ2-2	CASSLWEREKNTGELFF	TGTGCCAGCAGCTTGTGGGAGCGGGAGAAGAACACCGGGGAGCTGTTTTTT
.	TRBV19	.	TRBJ2-7	CASSSGQSSYEQYF	TGTGCCAGTAGTTCAGGACAAAGCTCCTACGAGCAGTACTTC
.	TRBV5-4	.	TRBJ1-6	CASSPQGGYSPLHF	TGTGCCAGCAGCCCGCAGGGTGGTTATTCACCCCTCCACTTT
.	TRBV18	.	TRBJ2-7	CASSQRDYEQYF	TGTGCCAGCTCACAACGGGATTACGAGCAGTACTTC
.	TRBV5-5	TRBD1	TRBJ2-5	CASSLWDRETQYF	TGTGCCAGCAGCTTGTGGGACAGAGAGACCCAGTACTTC
.	TRBV15	TRBD2	TRBJ2-3	CATSRDGRGDTDTQYF	TGTGCCACCAGCAGAGATGGGCGGGGGGACACAGATACGCAGTATTTT
.	TRBV12-2	.	TRBJ2-7	CASRLVYGRQAEYEQYF	TGTGCAAGTCGCCTAGTCTATGGTCGTCAGGCCGAGTACGAGCAGTACTTC
.	TRBV6-4	TRBD2	TRBJ2-1	CASSHSLAGGINEQFF	TGTGCCAGCAGCCATTCACTAGCGGGGGGCATCAATGAGCAGTTCTTC
.	TRBV5-1	.	TRBJ1-4	CASSGQTNEKLFF	TGCGCCAGCAGTGGACAGACTAATGAAAAACTGTTTTTT
.	TRBV4-3	.	TRBJ1-4	CASSQSRGTTNEKLFF	TGCGCCAGCAGCCAAAGCCGGGGGACAACTAATGAAAAACTGTTTTTT
once	TRBV7-2	TRBD2	TRBJ2-2	CASSLSGRDGELFF	TGTGCCAGCAGCCTTAGCGGGAGGGACGGGGAGCTGTTTTTT
.	TRBV6-5	TRBD1	TRBJ1-2	CAGRLTGDYGYTF	TGTGCCGGCCGGCTTACAGGGGACTATGGCTACACCTTC
.	TRBV7-6	TRBD2	TRBJ2-7	CASSLLAGGGEQYF	TGTGCCAGCAGCTTACTAGCGGGAGGTGGCGAGCAGTACTTC
.	TRBV5-6	TRBD1	TRBJ1-1	CASSKDRDWMNTEAFF	TGTGCCAGCAGCAAGGACAGGGACTGGATGAACACTGAAGCTTTCTTT
.	TRBV7-9	.	TRBJ1-1	CASSLQAGPNTEAFF	TGTGCCAGCAGCTTACAAGCAGGGCCCAACACTGAAGCTTTCTTT
.	TRBV19	TRBD1	TRBJ1-1	CASSVQGRGTEAFF	TGTGCCAGTAGTGTACAGGGGCGAGGAACTGAAGCTTTCTTT
.	TRBV7-2	TRBD2	TRBJ2-2	CASSPWTSGRARAGELFF	TGTGCCAGCAGCCCGTGGACTAGCGGGAGGGCTCGGGCCGGGGAGCTGTTTTTT
.	TRBV18	.	TRBJ1-5	CASSPGKGNQPQHF	TGTGCCAGCTCACCAGGGAAGGGGAATCAGCCCCAGCATTTT
.	TRBV18	.	TRBJ2-7	CASSPGLQGNSEQYF	TGTGCCAGCTCACCGGGGCTACAAGGGAACAGCGAGCAGTACTTC
.	TRBV7-8	TRBD2	TRBJ2-5	CASSPETSGVGETQYF	TGTGCCAGCAGCCCCGAGACTAGCGGGGTGGGTGAGACCCAGTACTTC
.	TRBV5-1	TRBD2	TRBJ2-1	CASWTSGENEQFF	TGCGCCAGTTGGACTAGCGGGGAGAATGAGCAGTTCTTC
.	TRBV29-1	.	TRBJ2-5	CSVELGVGETQYF	TGCAGCGTTGAACTGGGAGTGGGGGAGACCCAGTACTTC
.	TRBV27	.	TRBJ2-3	CASSLRQLGTQYF	TGTGCCAGCAGTCTAAGACAGTTAGGTACGCAGTATTTT
once	TRBV27	.	TRBJ2-1	CASSPRSGNEQFF	TGTGCCAGCAGTCCCCGGTCGGGCAATGAGCAGTTCTTC
few	TRBV19	.	TRBJ1-2	CASKNEDSHRSYTF	TGTGCCAGTAAGAATGAGGATTCCCACCGGAGCTACACCTTC
.	TRBV21-1	.	TRBJ2-1	CASSKRLGQGDMLYNEQFF	TGTGCCAGCAGCAAACGTCTCGGACAGGGGGATATGCTCTACAATGAGCAGTTCTTC
few	TRBV27	.	TRBJ1-2	CASKKGADGYTF	TGTGCCAGCAAAAAAGGGGCCGATGGCTACACCTTC
many	TRBV7-9	.	TRBJ1-2	CASSLGPANYGYTF	TGTGCCAGCAGCTTGGGCCCTGCTAACTATGGCTACACCTTC
.	TRBV7-9	.	TRBJ2-1	CASSVGGAYNEQFF	TGTGCCAGCAGCGTTGGCGGAGCCTACAATGAGCAGTTCTTC
.	TRBV6-6	.	TRBJ1-4	CASSTGFEKLFF	TGTGCCAGCAGTACAGGGTTCGAAAAACTGTTTTTT
few	TRBV20-1	.	TRBJ2-1	CSASGTQRGHEQFF	TGCAGTGCTAGTGGGACTCAACGAGGGCATGAGCAGTTCTTC